The sequence of this TCR beta chain was determined in a study of CD8 T cells in Susac syndrome. The CDR3 has 13 amino acids. After removal of 11 bases from V and 3 bases from J, the junction contained 8 bases not matched to a gene. Per germline, CDR1 KGHDR and CDR2 SFDVKD. Reverse transcription of about 0.5 to 1 ug RNA used random hexamers. By means of immunoSEQ multiplex PCR, TCR beta CDR3 spanning 54 Vbeta and 13 Jbeta underwent amplification. Each CDR3 protein is one row after TCRdb ran MiXCR on the immunoSEQ multiplex PCR reads. The repertoire holds more than 200,000 distinct CDR3 sequences, with 90% to 95% as singletons. TEMRA cells were FACS-enriched, with CD8+ and CD4+ T cells isolated negatively.

This rearrangement joins TRBV24-1 to TRBJ1-1; 7 bases fit TRBD1. This TCR derives from a human donor with multiple sclerosis. The sequenced material came from CD4+ T cells from PBMCs. The CDR3 sequence is CASRRGLDTEAFF. Written as DNA, the CDR3 is TGTGCCAGTAGAAGGGGGCTGGACACTGAAGCTTTCTTT.